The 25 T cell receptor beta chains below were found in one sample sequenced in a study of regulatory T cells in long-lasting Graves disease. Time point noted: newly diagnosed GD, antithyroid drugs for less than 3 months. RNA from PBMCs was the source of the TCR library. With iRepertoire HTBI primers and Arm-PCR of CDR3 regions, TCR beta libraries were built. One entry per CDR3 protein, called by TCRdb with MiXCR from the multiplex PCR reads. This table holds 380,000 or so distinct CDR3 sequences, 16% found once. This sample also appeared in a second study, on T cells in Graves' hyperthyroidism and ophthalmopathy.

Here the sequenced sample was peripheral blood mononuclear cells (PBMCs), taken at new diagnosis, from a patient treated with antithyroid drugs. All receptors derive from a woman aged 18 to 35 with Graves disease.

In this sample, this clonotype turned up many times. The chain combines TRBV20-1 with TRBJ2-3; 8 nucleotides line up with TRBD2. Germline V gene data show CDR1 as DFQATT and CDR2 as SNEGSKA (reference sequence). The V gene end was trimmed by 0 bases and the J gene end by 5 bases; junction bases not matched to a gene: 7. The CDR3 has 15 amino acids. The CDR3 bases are TGCAGTGCTAGAGATTCGGCGGGGGGCCGAGATACGCAGTATTTT. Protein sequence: CSARDSAGGRDTQYF.

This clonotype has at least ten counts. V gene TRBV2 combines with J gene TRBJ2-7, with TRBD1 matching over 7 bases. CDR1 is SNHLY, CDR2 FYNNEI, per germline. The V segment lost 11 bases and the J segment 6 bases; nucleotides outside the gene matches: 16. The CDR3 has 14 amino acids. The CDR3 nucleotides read TGTGCCTGTTACAGGGACAGTGTATCGGTCGAGCAGTACTTC. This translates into CACYRDSVSVEQYF. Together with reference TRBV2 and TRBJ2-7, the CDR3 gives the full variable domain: EPEVTQTPSHQVTQMGQEVILRCVPISNHLYFYWYRQILGQKVEFLVSFYNNEISEKSEIFDDQFSVERPDGSNFTLKIRSTKLEDSAMYFCACYRDSVSVEQYFGPGTRLTVT.

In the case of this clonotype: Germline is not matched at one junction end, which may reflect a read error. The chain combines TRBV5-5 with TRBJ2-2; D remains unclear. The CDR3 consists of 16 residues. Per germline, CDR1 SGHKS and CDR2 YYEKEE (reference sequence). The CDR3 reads CASSLALGSATGELFF. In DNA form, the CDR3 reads TGCGCCAGCAGCTTGGCCCTGGGCAGCGCAACCGGGGAGCTGTTTTTT. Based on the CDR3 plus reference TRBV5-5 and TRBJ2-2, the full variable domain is DAGVTQSPTHLIKTRGQQVTLRCSPISGHKSVSWYQQVLGQGPQFIFQYYEKEERGRGNFPDRFSARQFPNYSSELNVNALLLGDSALYLCASSLALGSATGELFFGEGSRLTVL.

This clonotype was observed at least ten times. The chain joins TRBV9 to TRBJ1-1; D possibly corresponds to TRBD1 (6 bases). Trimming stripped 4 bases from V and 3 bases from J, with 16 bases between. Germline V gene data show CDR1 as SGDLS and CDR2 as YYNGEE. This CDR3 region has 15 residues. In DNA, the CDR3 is TGTGCCAGCAGCCCGTCCGTGGGGGCGGACACTGAAGCTTTCTTT. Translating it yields CASSPSVGADTEAFF.

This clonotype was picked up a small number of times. The CDR3 coding sequence is TGCGGATCTGGGGGGGGGGTTACAGATACGCAGTATTTT. This sequence encodes CGSGGGVTDTQYF. V gene TRBV29-1 combines with J gene TRBJ2-3; TRBD2 agrees at 7 bases. The CDR3 loop spans 13 amino acids. Germline CDR1 is SQVTM and CDR2 is ANQGSEA.

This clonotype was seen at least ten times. As DNA, the CDR3 is TGTGCCACCAGTGATTTCGGACAGGGGTCCTACAATGAGCAGTTCTTC. Translated: CATSDFGQGSYNEQFF. The chain is built from TRBV24-1 and TRBJ2-1; TRBD1 aligns across 9 bases. Trimming removed 1 base from V and 1 base from J; junction bases left unmatched: 1. The CDR3 sequence is 16 residues long. Per germline, CDR1 KGHDR and CDR2 SFDVKD.

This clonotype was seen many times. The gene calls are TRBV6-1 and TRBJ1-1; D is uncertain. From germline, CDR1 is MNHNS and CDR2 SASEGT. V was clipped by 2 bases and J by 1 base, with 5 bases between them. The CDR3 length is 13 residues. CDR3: CASSEKTNTEAFF. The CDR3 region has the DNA TGTGCCAGCAGTGAAAAGACGAACACTGAAGCTTTCTTT.

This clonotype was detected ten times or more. The CDR3 DNA reads TGCAGTGCTAGAGCACCCCCGGGAAATGAGCAGTTCTTC. Its protein product is CSARAPPGNEQFF. The V and J genes are TRBV20-1 and TRBJ2-1; D is possibly TRBD2 (5 bases). Germline V lookup: CDR1 DFQATT, CDR2 SNEGSKA (reference sequence). V was clipped by 1 base and J by 7 bases, with 11 bases between them. The CDR3 runs 13 residues.

CDR3: CASFGSKNYGYTF. CDR3 nucleotides: TGTGCCAGTTTCGGCAGCAAAAACTATGGCTACACCTTC. The chain carries TRBV19 and TRBJ1-2, with no clear D. CDR3 length: 13 amino acids. Germline V lookup: CDR1 LNHDA, CDR2 SQIVND (reference sequence). V was cut by 8 bases and J by 2 bases, with 12 bases left in between.

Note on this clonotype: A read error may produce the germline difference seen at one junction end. The CDR3 nucleotides read TGTGCCAGGGTTCGGTCTAACCATGGCTACACCTTC. This encodes CARVRSNHGYTF. The genes are TRBV11-3 and TRBJ1-2; D gene ambiguous. CDR3 size: 12 residues. The germline gives CDR1 SGHNT, CDR2 YENEEA.

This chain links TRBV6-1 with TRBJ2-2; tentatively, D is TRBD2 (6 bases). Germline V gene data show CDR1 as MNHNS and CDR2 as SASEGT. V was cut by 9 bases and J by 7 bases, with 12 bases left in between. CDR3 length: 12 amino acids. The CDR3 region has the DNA TGTGCCAGTTGGGGGGTTGGCGGGGAGCTGTTTTTT. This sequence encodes CASWGVGGELFF.

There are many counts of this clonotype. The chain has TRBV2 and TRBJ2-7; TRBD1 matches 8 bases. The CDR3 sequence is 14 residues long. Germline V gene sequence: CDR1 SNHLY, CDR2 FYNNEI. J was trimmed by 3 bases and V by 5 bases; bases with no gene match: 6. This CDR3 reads CASSPRQGNYEQYF. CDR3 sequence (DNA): TGTGCCAGCAGTCCTAGACAGGGGAACTACGAGCAGTACTTC.

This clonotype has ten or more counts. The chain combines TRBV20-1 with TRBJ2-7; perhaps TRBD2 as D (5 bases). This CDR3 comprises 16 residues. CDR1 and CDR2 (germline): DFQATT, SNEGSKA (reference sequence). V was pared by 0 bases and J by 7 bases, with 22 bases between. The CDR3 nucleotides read TGCAGTGCTAGAGATCATAGGGCGGGTCCTACGGGGGAGCAGTACTTC. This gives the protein CSARDHRAGPTGEQYF.

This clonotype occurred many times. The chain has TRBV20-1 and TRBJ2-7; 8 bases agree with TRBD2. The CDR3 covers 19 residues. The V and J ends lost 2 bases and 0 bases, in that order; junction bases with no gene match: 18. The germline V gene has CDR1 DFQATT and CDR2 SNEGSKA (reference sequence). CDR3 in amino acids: CSARPPPGLGVWGSYEQYF. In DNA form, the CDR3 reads TGCAGTGCTAGACCTCCCCCGGGACTAGGGGTGTGGGGCTCCTACGAGCAGTACTTC.

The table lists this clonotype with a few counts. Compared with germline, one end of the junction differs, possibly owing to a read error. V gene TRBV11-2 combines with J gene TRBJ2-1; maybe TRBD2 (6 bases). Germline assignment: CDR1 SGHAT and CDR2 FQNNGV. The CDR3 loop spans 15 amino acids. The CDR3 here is CASGLGGPSHNEQFF. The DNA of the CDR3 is TGTGCCAGCGGCTTGGGGGGTCCGTCCCACAATGAGCAGTTCTTC.

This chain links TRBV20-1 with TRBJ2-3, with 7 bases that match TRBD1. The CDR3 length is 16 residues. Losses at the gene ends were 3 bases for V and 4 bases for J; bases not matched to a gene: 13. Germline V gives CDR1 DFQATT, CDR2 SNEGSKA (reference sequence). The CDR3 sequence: CSARTGDRIFADTQYF. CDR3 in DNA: TGCAGTGCTAGGACCGGGGACAGAATTTTTGCAGATACGCAGTATTTT.

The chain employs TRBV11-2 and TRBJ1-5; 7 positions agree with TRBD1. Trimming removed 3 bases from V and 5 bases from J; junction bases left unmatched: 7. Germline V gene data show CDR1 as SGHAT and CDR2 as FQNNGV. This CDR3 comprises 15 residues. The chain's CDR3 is CASSFTGTEDQPQHF. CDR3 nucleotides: TGTGCCAGCAGCTTCACCGGGACAGAGGATCAGCCCCAGCATTTT.

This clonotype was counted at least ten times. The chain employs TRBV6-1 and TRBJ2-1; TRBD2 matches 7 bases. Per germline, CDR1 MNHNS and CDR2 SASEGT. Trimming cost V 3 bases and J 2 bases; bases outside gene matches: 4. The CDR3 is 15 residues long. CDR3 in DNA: TGTGCCAGCAGTGACTCCAGCGGGACCTACAATGAGCAGTTCTTC. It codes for CASSDSSGTYNEQFF.

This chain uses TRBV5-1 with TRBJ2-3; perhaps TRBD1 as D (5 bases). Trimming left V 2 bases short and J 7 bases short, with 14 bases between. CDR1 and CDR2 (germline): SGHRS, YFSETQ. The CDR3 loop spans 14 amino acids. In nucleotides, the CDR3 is TGCGCCAGCAGCTTAGACAGTCCCTCAAATACGCAGTATTTT. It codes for CASSLDSPSNTQYF.

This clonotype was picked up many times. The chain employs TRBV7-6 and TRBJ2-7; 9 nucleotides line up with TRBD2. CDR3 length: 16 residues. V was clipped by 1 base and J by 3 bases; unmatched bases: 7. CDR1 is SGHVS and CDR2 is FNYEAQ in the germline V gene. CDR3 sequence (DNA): TGTGCCAGCAGCTTAGACGTTAGCGGGGGAGACTACGAGCAGTACTTC. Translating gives CASSLDVSGGDYEQYF.

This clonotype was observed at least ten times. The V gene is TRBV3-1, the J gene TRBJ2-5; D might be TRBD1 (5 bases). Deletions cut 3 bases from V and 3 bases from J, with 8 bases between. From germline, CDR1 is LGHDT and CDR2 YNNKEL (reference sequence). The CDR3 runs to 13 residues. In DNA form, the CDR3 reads TGTGCCAGCAGCCACCTGACAGAAGAGACCCAGTACTTC. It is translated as CASSHLTEETQYF.

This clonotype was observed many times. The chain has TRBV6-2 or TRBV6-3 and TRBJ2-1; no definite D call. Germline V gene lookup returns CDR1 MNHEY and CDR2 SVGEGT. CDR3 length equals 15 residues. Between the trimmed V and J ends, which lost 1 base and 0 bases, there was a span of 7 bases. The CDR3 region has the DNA TGTGCCAGCAGTTACTGGACGACCTCCTACAATGAGCAGTTCTTC. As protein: CASSYWTTSYNEQFF.

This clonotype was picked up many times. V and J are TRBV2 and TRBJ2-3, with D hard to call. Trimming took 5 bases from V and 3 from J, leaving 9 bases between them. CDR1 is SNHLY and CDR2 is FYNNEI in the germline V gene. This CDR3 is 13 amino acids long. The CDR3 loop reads CASSRLRTDTQYF. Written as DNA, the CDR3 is TGTGCCAGCAGTCGCCTGAGGACAGATACGCAGTATTTT. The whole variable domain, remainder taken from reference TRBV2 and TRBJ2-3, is EPEVTQTPSHQVTQMGQEVILRCVPISNHLYFYWYRQILGQKVEFLVSFYNNEISEKSEIFDDQFSVERPDGSNFTLKIRSTKLEDSAMYFCASSRLRTDTQYFGPGTRLTVL.

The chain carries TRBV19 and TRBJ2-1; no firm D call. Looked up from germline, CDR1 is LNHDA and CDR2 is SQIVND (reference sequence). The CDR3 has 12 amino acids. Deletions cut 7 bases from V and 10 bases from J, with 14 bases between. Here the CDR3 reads CASTPEKGEQFF. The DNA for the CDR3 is TGTGCCAGTACCCCCGAGAAAGGGGAGCAGTTCTTC.

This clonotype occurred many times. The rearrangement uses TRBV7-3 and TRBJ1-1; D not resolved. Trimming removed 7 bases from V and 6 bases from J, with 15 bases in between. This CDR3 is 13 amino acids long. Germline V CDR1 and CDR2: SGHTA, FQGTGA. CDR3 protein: CASTSSPGAEAFF. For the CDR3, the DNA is TGTGCCAGCACTTCCTCCCCTGGGGCTGAAGCTTTCTTT.